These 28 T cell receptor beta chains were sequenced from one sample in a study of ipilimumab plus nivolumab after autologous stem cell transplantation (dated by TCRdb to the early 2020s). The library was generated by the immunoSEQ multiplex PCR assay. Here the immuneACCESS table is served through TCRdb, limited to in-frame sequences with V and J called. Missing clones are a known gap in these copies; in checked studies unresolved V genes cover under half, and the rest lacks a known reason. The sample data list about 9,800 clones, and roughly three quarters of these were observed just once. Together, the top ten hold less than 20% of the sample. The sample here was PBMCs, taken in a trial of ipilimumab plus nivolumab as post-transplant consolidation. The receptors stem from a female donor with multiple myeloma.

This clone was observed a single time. Here the CDR3 reads CASSPQGYGYTF. CDR3 sequence (DNA): TGTGCCAGCAGCCCGCAGGGCTATGGCTACACCTTC. This rearrangement joins TRBV7-2 to TRBJ1-2, with D perhaps matching TRBD1 (5 bases). Germline V CDR1 and CDR2: SGHTA, FQGNSA. The CDR3 loop spans 12 amino acids. Trimming took off 5 bases at V and 4 bases at J, with 8 bases between the two ends.

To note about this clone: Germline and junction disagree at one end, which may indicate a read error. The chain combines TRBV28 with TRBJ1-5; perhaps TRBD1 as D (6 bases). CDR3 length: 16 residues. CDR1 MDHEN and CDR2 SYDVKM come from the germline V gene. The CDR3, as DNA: TGTGCCAGCAGTTTTAGTTACAGGGTGCGCAAGCAGCCCCAGCATTTT. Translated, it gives CASSFSYRVRKQPQHF.

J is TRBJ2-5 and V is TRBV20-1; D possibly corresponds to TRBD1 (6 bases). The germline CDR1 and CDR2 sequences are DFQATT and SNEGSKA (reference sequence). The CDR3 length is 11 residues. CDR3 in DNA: TGCAGAACCATTCAGGGGGAGACCCAGTACTTC. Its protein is CRTIQGETQYF.

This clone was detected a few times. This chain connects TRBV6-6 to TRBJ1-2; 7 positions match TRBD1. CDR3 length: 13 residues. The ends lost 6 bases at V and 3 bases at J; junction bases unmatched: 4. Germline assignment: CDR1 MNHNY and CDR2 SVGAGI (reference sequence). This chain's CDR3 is CASRQGLDYGYTF. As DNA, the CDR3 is TGTGCCAGCAGACAGGGGCTAGACTATGGCTACACCTTC.

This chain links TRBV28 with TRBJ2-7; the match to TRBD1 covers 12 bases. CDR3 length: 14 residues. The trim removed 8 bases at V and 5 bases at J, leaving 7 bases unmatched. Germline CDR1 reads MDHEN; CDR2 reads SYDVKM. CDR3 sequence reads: CASGTGGGRDEQYF. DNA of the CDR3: TGTGCCAGCGGGACAGGGGGCGGGCGGGACGAGCAGTACTTC.

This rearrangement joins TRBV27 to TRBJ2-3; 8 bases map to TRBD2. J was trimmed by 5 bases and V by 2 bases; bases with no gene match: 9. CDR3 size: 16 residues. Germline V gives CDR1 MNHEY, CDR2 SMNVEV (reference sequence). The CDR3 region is CASSLVHPGGLDTQYF. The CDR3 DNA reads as TGTGCCAGCAGTTTAGTGCATCCGGGAGGGCTAGATACGCAGTATTTT.

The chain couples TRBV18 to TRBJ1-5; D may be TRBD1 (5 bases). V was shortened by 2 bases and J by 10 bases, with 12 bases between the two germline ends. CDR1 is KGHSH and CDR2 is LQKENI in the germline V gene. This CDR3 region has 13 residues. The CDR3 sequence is CASSPDSFNPQHF. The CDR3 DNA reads TGTGCCAGCTCACCAGACAGTTTTAACCCCCAGCATTTT.

The CDR3 protein is CASSLGPNYGYTF. The CDR3 DNA reads TGTGCCAGCAGCTTAGGACCAAACTATGGCTACACCTTC. The rearrangement joins TRBV5-5 to TRBJ1-2; no reliable D call. V was shortened by 2 bases and J by 2 bases, with 7 bases between the two germline ends. CDR3 length: 13 residues. Germline-derived CDR1 and CDR2 are SGHKS and YYEKEE (reference sequence).

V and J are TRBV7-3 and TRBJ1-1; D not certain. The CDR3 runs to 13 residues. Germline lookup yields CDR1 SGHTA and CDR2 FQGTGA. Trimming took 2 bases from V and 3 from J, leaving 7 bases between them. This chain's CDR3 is CASSLSQYTEAFF. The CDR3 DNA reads TGTGCCAGCAGCTTATCACAGTACACTGAAGCTTTCTTT.

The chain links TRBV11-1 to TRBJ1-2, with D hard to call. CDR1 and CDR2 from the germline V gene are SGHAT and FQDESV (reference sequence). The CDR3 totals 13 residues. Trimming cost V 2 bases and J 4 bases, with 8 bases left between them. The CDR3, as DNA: TGTGCCAGCAGCTTATCCGGGGTCTATGGCTACACCTTC. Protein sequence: CASSLSGVYGYTF.

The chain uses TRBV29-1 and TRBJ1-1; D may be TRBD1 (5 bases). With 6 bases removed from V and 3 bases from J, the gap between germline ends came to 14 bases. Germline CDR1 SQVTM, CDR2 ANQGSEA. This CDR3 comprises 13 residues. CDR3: CSVHWGVDTEAFF. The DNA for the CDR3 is TGCAGCGTCCACTGGGGGGTAGACACTGAAGCTTTCTTT.

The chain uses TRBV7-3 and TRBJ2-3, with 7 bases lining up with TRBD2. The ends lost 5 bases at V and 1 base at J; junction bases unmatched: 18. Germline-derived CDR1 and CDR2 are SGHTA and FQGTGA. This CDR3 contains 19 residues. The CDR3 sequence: CASSPGWGSGSGGTDTQYF. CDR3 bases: TGTGCCAGCAGCCCCGGGTGGGGTTCGGGAAGCGGGGGCACAGATACGCAGTATTTT.

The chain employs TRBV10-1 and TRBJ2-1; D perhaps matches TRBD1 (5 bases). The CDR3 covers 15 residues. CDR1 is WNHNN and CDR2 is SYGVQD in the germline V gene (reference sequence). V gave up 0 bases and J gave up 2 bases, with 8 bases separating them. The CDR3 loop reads CASSESQGTYNEQFF. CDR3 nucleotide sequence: TGCGCCAGCAGTGAGTCCCAGGGCACCTACAATGAGCAGTTCTTC.

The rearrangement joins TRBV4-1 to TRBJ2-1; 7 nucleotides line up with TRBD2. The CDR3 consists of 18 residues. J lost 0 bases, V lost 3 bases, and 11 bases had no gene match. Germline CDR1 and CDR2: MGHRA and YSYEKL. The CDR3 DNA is TGCGCCAGCAGCCAGGGGGGGATGGCGGGGAACTCCTACAATGAGCAGTTCTTC. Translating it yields CASSQGGMAGNSYNEQFF.

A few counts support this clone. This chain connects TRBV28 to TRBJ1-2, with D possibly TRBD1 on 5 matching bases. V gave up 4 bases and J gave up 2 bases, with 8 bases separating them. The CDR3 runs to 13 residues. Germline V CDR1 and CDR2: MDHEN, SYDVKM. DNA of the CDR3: TGTGCCAGCAGTTCGGGACCGAACTATGGCTACACCTTC. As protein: CASSSGPNYGYTF.

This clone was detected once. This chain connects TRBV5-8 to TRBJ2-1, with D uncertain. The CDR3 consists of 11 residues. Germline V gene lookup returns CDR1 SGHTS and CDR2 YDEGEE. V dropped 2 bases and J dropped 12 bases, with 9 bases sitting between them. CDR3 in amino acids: CASSFVPRQFF. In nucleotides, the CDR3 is TGTGCCAGCAGCTTCGTCCCTAGGCAGTTCTTC.

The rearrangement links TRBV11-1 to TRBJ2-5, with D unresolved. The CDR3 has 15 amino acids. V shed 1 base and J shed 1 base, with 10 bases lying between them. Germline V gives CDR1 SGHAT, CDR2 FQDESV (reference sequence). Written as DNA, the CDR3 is TGTGCCAGCAGCTTAGGTTTTCGGGTCCAAGAGACCCAGTACTTC. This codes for CASSLGFRVQETQYF.

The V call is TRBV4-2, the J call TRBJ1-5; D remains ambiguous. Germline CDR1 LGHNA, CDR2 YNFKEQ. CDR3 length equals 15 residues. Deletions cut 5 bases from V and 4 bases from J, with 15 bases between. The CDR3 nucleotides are TGTGCCAGCAGCTTGGGGAGGGATCCGAATCAGCCCCAGCATTTT. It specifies CASSLGRDPNQPQHF.

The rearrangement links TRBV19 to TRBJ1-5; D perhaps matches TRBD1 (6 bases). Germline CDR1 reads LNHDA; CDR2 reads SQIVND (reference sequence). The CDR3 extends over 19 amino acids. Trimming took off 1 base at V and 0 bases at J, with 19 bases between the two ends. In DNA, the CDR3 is TGTGCCAGTAGTATAGTTAGGACAGTGACAGTTTATAGCAATCAGCCCCAGCATTTT. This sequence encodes CASSIVRTVTVYSNQPQHF.

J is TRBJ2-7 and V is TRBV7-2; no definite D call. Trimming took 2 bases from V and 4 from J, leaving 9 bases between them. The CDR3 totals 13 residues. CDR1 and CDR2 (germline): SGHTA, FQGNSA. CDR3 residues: CASSLNTEYEQYF. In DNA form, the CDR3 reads TGTGCCAGCAGCTTAAATACTGAGTACGAGCAGTACTTC.

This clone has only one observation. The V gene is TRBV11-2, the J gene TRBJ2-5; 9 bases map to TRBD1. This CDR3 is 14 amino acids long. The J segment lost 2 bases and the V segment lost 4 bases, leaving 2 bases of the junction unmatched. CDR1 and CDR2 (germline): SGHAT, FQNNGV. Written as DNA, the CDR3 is TGTGCCAGCAGCTGGGACAGGGTACAAGAGACCCAGTACTTC. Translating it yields CASSWDRVQETQYF.

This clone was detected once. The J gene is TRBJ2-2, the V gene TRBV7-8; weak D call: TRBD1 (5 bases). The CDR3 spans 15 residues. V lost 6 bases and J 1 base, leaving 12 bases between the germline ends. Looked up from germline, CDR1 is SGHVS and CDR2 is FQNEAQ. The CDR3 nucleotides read TGTGCCAGCAGACGGCAGGGCGGGAACACCGGGGAGCTGTTTTTT. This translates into CASRRQGGNTGELFF.

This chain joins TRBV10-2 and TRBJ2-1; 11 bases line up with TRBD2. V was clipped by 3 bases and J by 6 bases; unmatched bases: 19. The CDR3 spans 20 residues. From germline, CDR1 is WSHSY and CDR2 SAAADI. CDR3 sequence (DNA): TGCGCCAGCAGTGATCCCAGGGGGGATAGCGGGAGGGGCCTTTTCAATGAGCAGTTCTTC. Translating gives CASSDPRGDSGRGLFNEQFF.

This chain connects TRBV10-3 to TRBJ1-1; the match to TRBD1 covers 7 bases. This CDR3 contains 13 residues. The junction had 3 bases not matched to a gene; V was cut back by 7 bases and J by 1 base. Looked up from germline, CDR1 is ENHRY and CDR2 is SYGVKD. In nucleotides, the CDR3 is TGTGCCATCAAAGGACAGGAGAACACTGAAGCTTTCTTT. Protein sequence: CAIKGQENTEAFF.

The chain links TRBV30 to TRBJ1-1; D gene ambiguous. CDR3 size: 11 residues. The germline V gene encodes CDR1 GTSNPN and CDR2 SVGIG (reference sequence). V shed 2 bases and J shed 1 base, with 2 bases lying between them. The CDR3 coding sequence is TGTGCCTGGAGTAGGAACACTGAAGCTTTCTTT. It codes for CAWSRNTEAFF.

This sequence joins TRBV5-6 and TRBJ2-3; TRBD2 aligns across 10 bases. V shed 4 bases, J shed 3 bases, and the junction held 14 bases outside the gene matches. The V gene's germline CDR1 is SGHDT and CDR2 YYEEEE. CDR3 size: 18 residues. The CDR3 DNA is TGTGCCAGCAGCACCCCCGGGGGGCTAGCGGGAGAGACAGATACGCAGTATTTT. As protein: CASSTPGGLAGETDTQYF.

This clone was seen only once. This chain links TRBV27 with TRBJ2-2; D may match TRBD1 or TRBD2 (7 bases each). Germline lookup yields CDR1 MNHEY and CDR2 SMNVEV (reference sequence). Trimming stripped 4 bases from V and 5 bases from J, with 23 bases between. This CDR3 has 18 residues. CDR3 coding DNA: TGTGCCAGCAGTTCCACCTGGGGAGGGGGCGCCTATACCGGGGAGCTGTTTTTT. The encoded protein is CASSSTWGGGAYTGELFF.

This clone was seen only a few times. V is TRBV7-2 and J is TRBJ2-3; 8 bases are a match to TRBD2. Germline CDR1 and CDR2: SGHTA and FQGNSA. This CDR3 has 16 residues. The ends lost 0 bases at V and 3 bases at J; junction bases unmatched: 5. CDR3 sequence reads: CASSLALAGGTDTQYF. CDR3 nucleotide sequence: TGTGCCAGCAGCTTAGCGCTAGCGGGCGGAACAGATACGCAGTATTTT. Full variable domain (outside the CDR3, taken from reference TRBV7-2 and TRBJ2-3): GAGVSQSPSNKVTEKGKDVELRCDPISGHTALYWYRQSLGQGLEFLIYFQGNSAPDKSGLPSDRFSAERTGGSVSTLTIQRTQQEDSAVYLCASSLALAGGTDTQYFGPGTRLTVL.